These T cell receptor beta chains were read from a single sample in a study of shared clonotypes between healthy human individuals. This table comes from immunoSEQ multiplex PCR, and its TCRdb copy is limited to in-frame clones, with some not included. The data contain fewer than 2.5 million clones, 80% to 95% of them seen just once; the ten biggest clones take up approximately 0.35%. Sequencing was done on a sample of naive CD4+ T cells from PBMCs. These receptors were collected from a man aged 18 to 29 in good health. Some clones in this sample may be carry-over from other donors' samples. The CDR3 runs from the conserved cysteine through the conserved F or W. The D gene is left open where the match is weak.

J gene: TRBJ2-1; D gene: TRBD1; V gene: TRBV7-3; CDR3 DNA: TGTGCCAGCAGCTTGGGACAGGGGATCAATGAGCAGTTCTTC; CDR3 protein: CASSLGQGINEQFF
J gene: TRBJ2-3; D gene: .; V gene: TRBV12-5; CDR3 DNA: TGTGCTAGTGGTTTGCTCGGAACAGATACGCAGTATTTT; CDR3 protein: CASGLLGTDTQYF
J gene: TRBJ2-1; D gene: TRBD2; V gene: TRBV4-1; CDR3 DNA: TGCGCCAGCAGCCATATGCCTAGCGGGATTGGTGAGCAGTTCTTC; CDR3 protein: CASSHMPSGIGEQFF
J gene: TRBJ2-7; D gene: TRBD2; V gene: TRBV5-1; CDR3 DNA: TGCGCCAGCAGCCACGGACTAGCGGGAGTTAGTGAGCAGTACTTC; CDR3 protein: CASSHGLAGVSEQYF
J gene: TRBJ1-1; D gene: .; V gene: TRBV4-3; CDR3 DNA: TGCGCCAGCAGCCAAGACCATCGGCGGGGGGCGGGCACTGAAGCTTTCTTT; CDR3 protein: CASSQDHRRGAGTEAFF
J gene: TRBJ1-3; D gene: .; V gene: TRBV28; CDR3 DNA: TGTGCCAGCACCCGGGGGACTGGAAACACCATATATTTT; CDR3 protein: CASTRGTGNTIYF
J gene: TRBJ1-4; D gene: TRBD1; V gene: TRBV18; CDR3 DNA: TGTGCCAGCTCACCACAGGGACAGGGGAATAATGAAAAACTGTTTTTT; CDR3 protein: CASSPQGQGNNEKLFF
J gene: TRBJ2-1; D gene: TRBD2; V gene: TRBV9; CDR3 DNA: TGTGCCAGCAGCCCTAGGGGGAGATTAGCGGGAGGGCTTGGGGATGAGCAGTTCTTC; CDR3 protein: CASSPRGRLAGGLGDEQFF
J gene: TRBJ2-7; D gene: .; V gene: TRBV11-3; CDR3 DNA: TGTGCCAGCAGCTTAGGCGGGCCCTACGAGCAGTACTTC; CDR3 protein: CASSLGGPYEQYF
J gene: TRBJ2-7; D gene: .; V gene: TRBV5-6; CDR3 DNA: TGTGCCAGCGGCTTGAGGGGAACCCCCTACGAGCAGTACTTC; CDR3 protein: CASGLRGTPYEQYF